The TCR beta chain described here comes from a study of cytomegalovirus exposure and HLA in healthy donors (dated by TCRdb to 2016 to 2017). In the study overall: According to an earlier analysis of several hundred of the donors, about 180 million T cells yielded approximately 120 million unique TCR beta sequences and about 300 Gb of sequence data. In the later analysis, no new phenotypic data were used to find candidate immune exposures; instead, reliance was placed on TCR beta sequences and their occurrence across donors. Among some 400 genotyped donors of the cohort, an average of approximately 250,000 unique TCR beta nucleotide sequences were sequenced per donor, roughly 20% of them non-productive. Among the roughly 390 genotyped donors, roughly 80% belonged to the genetic ancestry cluster associated with self-reported Caucasian donors. To predict cytomegalovirus infection status, the study brought together high-throughput TCR immunosequencing, statistical association of individual TCRs with disease status, and machine learning. Genome-wide SNP genotypes for about 65% of the 666 donors were used in a later genetic analysis, which treated that subset as a discovery cohort. Both class I and class II loci were covered by HLA typing, at four-digit resolution. About five DR-DQ haplotypes were treated as single units for association and clustering because of strong linkage in the cohort. Roughly 300 gigabases of sequencing data and 70 million to 100 million unique TCR sequences were included in an early release covering 550 to 800 HLA-typed donors. Donor age, sex, ethnicity and CMV serostatus were collected together with the repertoire data. The T cell repertoires of 666 subjects were profiled by immunosequencing and related to cytomegalovirus serostatus. Every discovery cohort repertoire had been produced on one sequencing platform. In addition to the first cohort of 666 subjects, a separate validation cohort of 130 or so different subjects was used. An earlier analysis of approximately 640 of the donors applied high-throughput TCR beta sequencing to assess whether each TCR beta V gene segment acted as functional or pseudogenic. The study aimed to test whether cataloging public T cell receptors could reveal signatures of past pathogen exposure. The number of donors typed differed by locus, with 629-630 for A, B, C, DRB1 and DQB1, around 500 for DQA1, 600 to 610 for DPA1, and 472 for DPB1. To study patterns of TCR occurrence, a later analysis re-analyzed previously published TCR beta repertoires from hundreds of donors and added high-resolution HLA genotyping. General study outcomes and caveats: HLA typing was unavailable for some donors at each locus, so association tests used only the typed subset. Cytomegalovirus status was reported to be diagnosed by the classifier with high specificity and sensitivity in both the original and validation cohorts. Correlated functional status among segregating V segments might be attributable to linkage disequilibrium, but an unknown experimental factor could not be ruled out. At a false discovery rate of 0.05, a later analysis linked around 17,000 TCR beta sequences to specific HLA alleles. The sequencing pipeline was judged likely to have produced a cluster of highly shared sequence variants as a technical artifact. A total of roughly 160 TCR beta chains were listed by the study as associated with cytomegalovirus. A later genetic analysis associated a missense DCLRE1C variant with V-gene and J-gene trimming of TCR beta chains, and an independent cohort replicated the association. While some public TCRs were present in many individuals, most TCR sequences turned up only very rarely across donors. For the cohort, immune exposure information was limited to CMV serostatus. According to a later genetic analysis, donors in an Asian-associated ancestry cluster had fewer N-insertions in productive TCRs than the approximately 700-donor mean. This cohort had only TCR beta chains sequenced, and the lack of alpha or paired-chain data limited which features could be detected. Broadly in line with IMGT annotations, most TCR beta V segments showed up in productive rearrangements about 87% or about 30% of the time in an earlier analysis of approximately 640 of the donors. Three of the identified cytomegalovirus-associated TCR beta chains were confirmed in vitro to be specific for cytomegalovirus antigens. The earlier analysis of 587 of the donors excluded 15 to 20 rarely observed V segments, including chromosome 9 orphons, because counts were too low. A further reported finding was that TCR beta sequences accurately predicted the HLA-A and HLA-B alleles for most subjects in the first cohort. According to the authors, the approach could potentially be generalized to other disease states and immunological phenotypes. According to a later analysis, parvovirus B19, influenza, CMV and Epstein-Barr virus appeared linked to several top co-occurrence clusters. In a later analysis, the rate of TCR association differed among HLA loci, with DRB1 alleles having the most associated TCRs and HLA-C alleles having the fewest. In a later analysis, HLA-associated TCR beta chains showed more clonal expansion and lower generation probabilities than non-associated chains that were equally common. When HLA alleles, especially DR and DQ, strongly co-occurred, TCR associations were difficult to assign to individual alleles. A later analysis found that most CMV-associated TCR beta chains appeared HLA-restricted, with HLA associations seemingly driven largely by CMV exposure. Roughly uniform sequencing depth across donors was assumed in presence/absence analyses, although this assumption may not hold.

Preparation of the library involved the immunoSEQ multiplex PCR assay. The multiplex PCR relied on a mix of 60 forward primers for TCR Vbeta segments and 13 reverse primers for TCR Jbeta segments. A multiplex PCR assay on genomic DNA amplified the CDR3 region of rearranged TCR beta genes. The Illumina HiSeq System was used to sequence the amplified TCR beta libraries as 87-base-pair reads. The study's processing was this. In a later analysis, roughly 80 million unique TCR beta chains were counted across the approximately 640 repertoires, and about 10 million of these chains were shared by at least two donors. Raw reads were error-corrected and collapsed into unique sequences by a nearest-neighbor algorithm in which closely related sequences were merged to remove PCR and sequencing errors. Alignment of CDR3 sequences to IMGT reference sequences was used to assign V, D and J gene segments. For a sequence to be retained, a match of at least six nucleotides to both a V gene segment and a J gene segment was required. Rearrangements were called productive when the CDR3 lacked stop codons and stayed in frame with V and J; all others were non-productive. Following IMGT convention, CDR3 was defined as the stretch from the second conserved V-encoded cysteine to the conserved J-encoded phenylalanine. The earlier analysis of more than 450 of the donors excluded sequences that lacked an unambiguous match to a single V gene segment. In an earlier analysis of around 590 of the donors, a V segment was called functional when productive rearrangements were above 56.7%, and segregating when the standard deviation between donors exceeded 5%. A statistical classification framework was developed to diagnose cytomegalovirus status using the catalog of TCR beta chain sequences. In a later analysis, V and J genes were assigned by comparing TCR nucleotide sequences against IMGT/GENE-DB human TR gene sequences. A later analysis assigned CDR3 sequences and most-parsimonious VDJ recombination scenarios with the TCRdist pipeline. In a later analysis, every TCR beta chain was defined by the combination of its CDR3 amino acid sequence and its V-gene family, and reads without a unique V-gene family were dropped. In a later analysis, fewer than 650 highly shared, low-generation-probability nucleotide sequences were removed to address suspected cross-contamination and a sequencing artifact. For each public chain, a later analysis derived a clonal expansion index from normalized ranks of inferred template counts within each repertoire. A later analysis computed generation probabilities with a VDJ recombination model fitted to out-of-frame rearrangements, and checked the results against IGoR. In a later analysis, hypergeometric tests were used to score TCR-TCR, TCR-HLA and TCR-CMV co-occurrence, with a repertoire-size bias correction applied to TCR pairs. False discovery rates were estimated in a later analysis by permuting HLA or CMV assignments 20 times. In a later analysis, co-occurring TCRs were grouped using DBSCAN, with TCRdist sequence similarity added in when clustering inside HLA-allele-positive subsets. Repertoires with fewer than 30,000 or more than 120,000 public chains, plus five repertoires with anomalous nucleotide sharing, were excluded from co-occurrence clustering. The table comes from immuneACCESS by way of TCRdb, which keeps in-frame sequences with V and J called. Part of the clones is missing from these tables; in studies checked, under half for an unresolved V gene and the rest for unknown reasons. V and J calls and clone size are given by that table; D and trimming were obtained from the DNA. This sample has about 170,000 clones in its table, and around 76% of those were observed once. The top ten constitute roughly 2% of the sample.

Details on this clone: Its antigen is still unknown. Base qualities are missing; no much larger clone stands one base away.

The cohort was made up of hundreds of healthy bone marrow donors. At the time of sampling, every cohort member was nominally healthy, though immune exposures that went unrecorded were likely present. The donor tested CMV seronegative, placing the donor among the 350 to 400 seronegative members of the cohort. A peripheral blood sample was provided by each donor, and peripheral blood mononuclear cells were used for TCR beta sequencing. Genomic DNA extraction from the blood cell samples was performed with the Qiagen DNeasy Blood Extraction Kit. The source of this sequence is a female donor in good health and CMV-seronegative. The sequenced material came from PBMCs.

The base sequence is TGTGCCAGCAGCTCACAGGCTAACTATGGCTACACCTTC. It specifies CASSSQANYGYTF. The chain is made from TRBV7-9 and TRBJ1-2; TRBD1 is possibly the D segment (5 matching bases). Trimming at the junction amounts to 4 bases on V and 0 bases on J, and the germline ends lie 6 bases apart. The CDR3 holds 13 amino acids from the cysteine to the phenylalanine. Of the read, only the CDR3 DNA is kept; its 39 bases are in frame from base 1. CDR1 SEHNR and CDR2 FQNEAQ are derived from the germline V gene (reference sequence).